Listed here are 18 T cell receptor beta chains from one sample, sequenced in a study of beta chain features in type 1 diabetes. General study results and limits: Type 1 diabetes patients had TCRB CDR3s that were shorter (moderately but significantly so) in all four CD4+ subsets.

Expressed TCRB transcripts got sequenced, as all isolated RNA was reverse transcribed. Sequencing used immunoSEQ multiplex PCR; TCRdb keeps in-frame clones, though not all of them. The top ten hold around 0.017% of the sample, which has over 200,000 clones, approximately 11% seen once. Their recognized antigens are unknown. Source material: naive CD4+ T cells from blood. All receptors derive from a man between 25 and 39 years old with type 1 diabetes.

This clone showed up just a few times. J is TRBJ1-3 and V is TRBV18; D not resolved. Deletions cut 4 bases from V and 0 bases from J, with 10 bases between. Germline values: CDR1 KGHSH, CDR2 LQKENI. The CDR3 loop spans 15 amino acids. The CDR3 here is CASSRRHSSGNTIYF. The CDR3 bases are TGTGCCAGCTCACGACGACACAGCTCTGGAAACACCATATATTTT.

This chain connects TRBV5-1 to TRBJ2-3, with 8 bases matching TRBD2. Germline CDR1 is SGHRS and CDR2 is YFSETQ. The CDR3 length is 15 residues. J gave up 6 bases and V 0 bases, and 6 bases lay outside the gene matches. The chain's CDR3 is CASSLGAGAADTQYF. The DNA of the CDR3 is TGCGCCAGCAGCTTGGGAGCGGGGGCAGCGGATACGCAGTATTTT.

The chain employs TRBV9 and TRBJ2-1; possible D gene TRBD1, 6 bases. CDR1 is SGDLS and CDR2 is YYNGEE in the germline V gene. Between the trimmed V and J ends, which lost 0 bases and 0 bases, there was a span of 10 bases. This CDR3 has 16 amino acids. As DNA, the CDR3 is TGTGCCAGCAGCGTAGGGGGGCAGCTCTCCTACAATGAGCAGTTCTTC. Its translation: CASSVGGQLSYNEQFF. Drawing the rest from reference TRBV9 and TRBJ2-1, the complete variable domain is DSGVTQTPKHLITATGQRVTLRCSPRSGDLSVYWYQQSLDQGLQFLIQYYNGEERAKGNILERFSAQQFPDLHSELNLSSLELGDSALYFCASSVGGQLSYNEQFFGPGTRLTVL.

The chain is built from TRBV18 and TRBJ2-3; no definite D call. The germline V gene encodes CDR1 KGHSH and CDR2 LQKENI. V lost 0 bases, J lost 2 bases, and 12 bases lay in between. CDR3 length: 16 amino acids. Here the CDR3 reads CASSPPAYQATDTQYF. CDR3 nucleotides: TGTGCCAGCTCACCACCTGCCTACCAGGCCACAGATACGCAGTATTTT.

This clone was detected only a few times. This chain uses TRBV11-2 with TRBJ2-2; D is unclear. This CDR3 region has 14 residues. Germline values: CDR1 SGHAT, CDR2 FQNNGV. V lost 3 bases to trimming and J lost 5 bases, with 10 bases between them. The CDR3: CASSFPLLTGELFF. CDR3 nucleotide sequence: TGTGCCAGCAGCTTCCCCCTTCTGACCGGGGAGCTGTTTTTT.

The chain is built from TRBV29-1 and TRBJ2-2; the D is unclear. The CDR3 is 11 amino acids. Trimming removed 7 bases from V and 6 bases from J, with 9 bases in between. Per germline, CDR1 SQVTM and CDR2 ANQGSEA. CDR3 DNA sequence: TGCAGCGCCCGACACTCCGGGGAGCTGTTTTTT. Translating gives CSARHSGELFF.

This clone was seen only once. The V gene is TRBV5-1, the J gene TRBJ1-3, with TRBD1 matching over 9 bases. The V gene end was trimmed by 4 bases and the J gene end by 2 bases; junction bases not matched to a gene: 4. The germline gives CDR1 SGHRS, CDR2 YFSETQ. This CDR3 spans 15 amino acids. Here the CDR3 DNA reads TGCGCCAGCAGCCCTGGGACAGGGCCTGGAAACACCATATATTTT. This encodes CASSPGTGPGNTIYF. The full variable domain, in which reference TRBV5-1 and TRBJ1-3 provide the parts outside the CDR3, is KAGVTQTPRYLIKTRGQQVTLSCSPISGHRSVSWYQQTPGQGLQFLFEYFSETQRNKGNFPGRFSGRQFSNSRSEMNVSTLELGDSALYLCASSPGTGPGNTIYFGEGSWLTVV.

The chain recombines TRBV30 with TRBJ2-3; D is possibly TRBD1 (6 bases). CDR3 length: 13 amino acids. Looked up from germline, CDR1 is GTSNPN and CDR2 is SVGIG (reference sequence). The germline V and J ends were trimmed by 0 bases and 4 bases, with 8 bases remaining between them. In DNA, the CDR3 is TGTGCCTGGAGTGTAGGACAGTCAGATACGCAGTATTTT. It specifies CAWSVGQSDTQYF.

This clone turned up a few times. The V and J genes are TRBV5-1 and TRBJ1-2; perhaps TRBD1 as D (5 bases). The CDR3 consists of 12 residues. The germline V gene encodes CDR1 SGHRS and CDR2 YFSETQ. Between the trimmed V and J ends, which lost 4 bases and 6 bases, there was a span of 10 bases. The CDR3 is CASSPQGNGYTF. In DNA form, the CDR3 reads TGCGCCAGCAGCCCGCAGGGAAATGGCTACACCTTC.

The CDR3 bases are TGTGCCAGCAGCCAGCGACAAGAGACCCAGTACTTC. It yields the protein CASSQRQETQYF. This chain connects TRBV2 to TRBJ2-5; unclear D gene. The CDR3 is made up of 12 amino acids. Per the germline V gene, CDR1 is SNHLY and CDR2 is FYNNEI. V was shortened by 6 bases and J by 2 bases, with 7 bases between the two germline ends. Together with reference TRBV2 and TRBJ2-5, the CDR3 gives the full variable domain: EPEVTQTPSHQVTQMGQEVILRCVPISNHLYFYWYRQILGQKVEFLVSFYNNEISEKSEIFDDQFSVERPDGSNFTLKIRSTKLEDSAMYFCASSQRQETQYFGPGTRLLVL.

This clone was detected only a few times. The chain recombines TRBV18 with TRBJ1-1; 11 positions match TRBD1. This CDR3 spans 17 amino acids. V was clipped by 3 bases and J by 5 bases; unmatched bases: 11. In germline, CDR1 is KGHSH, CDR2 LQKENI. CDR3 in amino acids: CASSPLDSGTGGTEAFF. The CDR3 bases are TGTGCCAGCTCACCCCTCGACTCTGGGACAGGGGGGACTGAAGCTTTCTTT.

This clone was found a few times. The chain employs TRBV7-9 and TRBJ2-6, with 9 positions matching TRBD1. Germline V lookup: CDR1 SEHNR, CDR2 FQNEAQ (reference sequence). There are 16 residues in the CDR3. The ends lost 4 bases at V and 3 bases at J; junction bases unmatched: 4. CDR3 sequence: CASSSGTGYGANVLTF. The CDR3 nucleotides are TGTGCCAGCAGCTCCGGGACAGGGTATGGGGCCAACGTCCTGACTTTC.

A few counts support this clone. DNA for the CDR3: TGCGCCAGCAGCTTGGACTTAGGGGGCCTTGAGTTCTTC. It codes for CASSLDLGGLEFF. The chain carries TRBV5-1 and TRBJ2-1; 7 positions match TRBD1. Germline V lookup: CDR1 SGHRS, CDR2 YFSETQ. Germline trimming cut 0 bases from V and 14 bases from J; bases unmatched to any gene: 8. The CDR3 covers 13 residues.

This clone was recorded a few times. V is TRBV7-2 and J is TRBJ1-2; TRBD1 might be the D (6 bases). The V gene lost 5 bases and the J gene lost 4 bases, with 14 bases spanning the gap. The CDR3 is made up of 14 amino acids. The germline gives CDR1 SGHTA, CDR2 FQGNSA. The DNA of the CDR3 is TGTGCCAGCAGCCCCAGGGGTCCAATCTATGGCTACACCTTC. Translating it yields CASSPRGPIYGYTF. The full variable domain, its missing parts supplied by reference TRBV7-2 and TRBJ1-2, is GAGVSQSPSNKVTEKGKDVELRCDPISGHTALYWYRQSLGQGLEFLIYFQGNSAPDKSGLPSDRFSAERTGGSVSTLTIQRTQQEDSAVYLCASSPRGPIYGYTFGSGTRLTVV.

This clone has just a few counts. The chain employs TRBV27 and TRBJ2-5; 9 bases match TRBD2. J was trimmed by 2 bases and V by 5 bases; bases with no gene match: 3. The germline V gene has CDR1 MNHEY and CDR2 SMNVEV (reference sequence). This CDR3 has 14 amino acids. The CDR3: CASSILAGQETQYF. CDR3 in DNA: TGTGCCAGCAGTATTCTAGCGGGGCAAGAGACCCAGTACTTC.

The genes are TRBV9 and TRBJ2-5, with 12 bases that match TRBD2. Germline V gene lookup returns CDR1 SGDLS and CDR2 YYNGEE. V lost 0 bases and J lost 4; bases outside the gene matches: 4. The length of the CDR3 is 16 residues. Here the CDR3 DNA reads TGTGCCAGCAGCGTAGCTAGCGGGGGGGCCCCAGAGACCCAGTACTTC. It yields the protein CASSVASGGAPETQYF.

The chain links TRBV25-1 to TRBJ2-7; 12 bases are shared with TRBD1. V was clipped by 1 base and J by 5 bases; unmatched bases: 9. The CDR3 extends over 17 amino acids. Per germline, CDR1 MGHDK and CDR2 SYGVNS. The CDR3 loop is CASSESPGQGAGNEQYF. CDR3 coding DNA: TGTGCCAGCAGTGAATCTCCGGGACAGGGGGCCGGGAACGAGCAGTACTTC.

The J gene is TRBJ2-7, the V gene TRBV4-1; the match to TRBD2 covers 7 bases. Germline lookup yields CDR1 MGHRA and CDR2 YSYEKL. Losses at the gene ends were 1 base for V and 0 bases for J; bases not matched to a gene: 12. The CDR3 consists of 18 residues. For the CDR3, the DNA is TGCGCCAGCAGCCAAGGACTAGCTCGCGGGGGAGTCTCCTACGAGCAGTACTTC. Amino acids: CASSQGLARGGVSYEQYF.